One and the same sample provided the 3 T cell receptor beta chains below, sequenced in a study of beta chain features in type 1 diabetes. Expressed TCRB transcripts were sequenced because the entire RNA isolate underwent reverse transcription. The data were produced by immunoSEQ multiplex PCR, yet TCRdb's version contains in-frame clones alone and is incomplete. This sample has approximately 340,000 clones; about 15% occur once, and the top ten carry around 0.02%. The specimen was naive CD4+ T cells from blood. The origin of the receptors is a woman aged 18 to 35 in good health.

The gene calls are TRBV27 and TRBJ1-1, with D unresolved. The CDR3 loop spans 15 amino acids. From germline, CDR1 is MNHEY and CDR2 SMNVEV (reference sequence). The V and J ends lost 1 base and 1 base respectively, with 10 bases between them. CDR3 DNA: TGTGCCAGCAGTTTATTGGCAGAAAAGAACACTGAAGCTTTCTTT. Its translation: CASSLLAEKNTEAFF.

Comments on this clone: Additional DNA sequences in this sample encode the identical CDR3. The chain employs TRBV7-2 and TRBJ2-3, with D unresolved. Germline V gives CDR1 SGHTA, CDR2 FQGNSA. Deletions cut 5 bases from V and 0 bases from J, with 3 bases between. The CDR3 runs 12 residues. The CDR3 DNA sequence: TGTGCCAGCAGCCCGAGCACAGATACGCAGTATTTT. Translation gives CASSPSTDTQYF.

The CDR3 coding sequence is TGCAGCGCCAGACTAGCGGCGAGCTCCTACAATGAGCAGTTCTTC. Translating gives CSARLAASSYNEQFF. The chain combines TRBV29-1 with TRBJ2-1; 9 nucleotides match TRBD2. Germline assignment: CDR1 SQVTM and CDR2 ANQGSEA. There are 15 residues in the CDR3. V shed 7 bases, J shed 0 bases, and the junction held 7 bases outside the gene matches.